This entry features one T cell receptor beta chain sequence. Its antigen is unidentified. This entry is derived from a study of siplizumab effects on memory and regulatory T cells. This CDR3 comprises 14 residues. The V and J ends lost 5 bases and 8 bases, in that order; junction bases with no gene match: 11. Germline V gene data show CDR1 as GTSNPN and CDR2 as SVGIG (reference sequence). Method: immunoSEQ multiplex PCR; TCRdb's copy keeps in-frame clones and lacks some. The sample contains about 110,000 clones, about 93% of which appear only once. General study findings and limits: Some alloreactive sequences were traceable to unstimulated CD4+ memory cells, and siplizumab significantly reduced them.

This receptor was taken from a human donor in good health. The chain carries TRBV30 and TRBJ2-3; TRBD2 aligns across 9 bases. Sequencing input: CD4+ T cells sorted from blood. CDR3 sequence reads: CAWESGGTVRTQYF. CDR3 DNA sequence: TGTGCCTGGGAAAGCGGGGGGACGGTCCGTACGCAGTATTTT.